The clone carrying this T cell receptor (beta chain) showed up just a few times. These data come from a study of blood T cell repertoires in COVID-19. TCRdb keeps only in-frame clones here, not all; method: immunoSEQ multiplex PCR. The table records about 200,000 clones, 80% to 90% of them present only once. This sequence originates from a man in his sixties with acute or convalescent COVID-19. The sample consisted of peripheral blood.

CDR3 loop: CASSHQQVSYYEQYF. The CDR3 bases are TGTGCCAGCAGCCACCAACAGGTATCCTACTACGAGCAGTACTTC. V gene TRBV13 combines with J gene TRBJ2-7; weak D call: TRBD1 (5 bases). CDR1 and CDR2 from the germline V gene are PRHDT and FYEKMQ (reference sequence). The CDR3 totals 15 residues. Between the trimmed V and J ends, which lost 5 bases and 3 bases, there was a span of 17 bases.